One T cell receptor (beta chain) is described in this entry. Its recognized antigen is unknown. The data were obtained in a study of CXCR3-negative and CXCR3-positive naive CD8 T cells (dated 2019 in TCRdb). For context, the study as a whole: In total, roughly 130 million TRB reads were obtained, corresponding to roughly 1.5 +/- 0.3 million reads per library. Diversity and physicochemical repertoire analyses covered about a dozen donors pooled from two independent experiments. For the TRBV-TRBJ cluster analysis, the naive subsets came from about 5 donors, while the memory cells came from 3 donors. The research as a whole found: Compared with CXCR3-negative naive cells, CXCR3-positive naive cells had TRB CDR3s with higher hydrophobicity (lower Kidera factor 4), lower energy, and higher strength and volume indices. Freshly isolated PBMCs were used for most assays because CXCR3 expression went down partially after cryopreservation. Because surface CD5, which is linked to self-reactivity in mice, was comparable between the naive subsets, TCR interaction strength was also inferred from TRB CDR3 physicochemical properties. Naive CXCR3-negative and CXCR3-positive cells from the same donor showed similar TRBV-TRBJ usage, whereas memory cells showed distinct patterns. Both naive subsets had comparably high repertoire diversity, while memory CD8+ T cells had much lower repertoire diversity.

The sample was run on a NextSeq 550. The Human TCR Profiling Kit (MiLaboratory) was used to prepare UMI-labeled 5' RACE TRB cDNA libraries. The full amount of extracted RNA was used for cDNA synthesis, and the full amount of resulting cDNA was used for PCR amplification. The libraries were made side by side, with each library going through the same number of PCR cycles. From the authors' description of their analysis: With a minimum of two reads required per UMI, MIGEC and MiXCR pulled out about 49,000 +/- 11,000 unique UMI-labeled TRB cDNA molecules from each library. On average, each library contained 40,000 +/- 10,000 functional in-frame TRB CDR3 nucleotide clonotypes without stop codons. After downsampling to 5000 UMI-labeled TRB molecules per sample, diversity metrics such as normalized Shannon-Wiener and Chao1 were calculated in VDJtools. VDJtools was used to calculate clonotype-size-weighted physicochemical properties of the central five CDR3 residues, namely interaction energy, strength, volume and Kidera factor 4. One entry per CDR3 protein sequence results from the TCRdb reprocessing of the reads, with DNA left out. TCRdb's processing, not the study's, gives the V and J calls here. The table for this sample lists tens of thousands of distinct CDR3 sequences. Less than 1.1% of the sample comes from the top ten.

Measured from the cysteine to the phenylalanine, the CDR3 is 12 residues long. No DNA is given. From a lookup of the germline V gene, CDR1 and CDR2 are SGHVS and FQNEAQ. For each CD8+ T cell subset, flow sorting was done in triplicate, and a few hundred thousand cells per subset went directly into RLT lysis buffer. Naive CD8+ T cells were defined stringently as CD45RO-CCR7+CD27+CD95- to exclude memory contaminants. Standard density gradient centrifugation was used to isolate peripheral blood mononuclear cells from buffy coats. Naive CXCR3-negative and CXCR3-positive CD8+ T cells were flow-sorted using a FACSAria III. Total RNA was extracted from sorted cells using an RNeasy Mini Kit.

The clonotype comes from a human donor in good health. Some clones in this sample may be carry-over from other donors' samples. The rearrangement combines TRBV7-8 with TRBJ2-7. Sequencing was performed on naive CXCR3- CD8+ T cells from blood. According to the study, the label for this sample's cell subset or site signals: CD45RO-CCR7+CD27+CD95- naive CD8+ T cells lacking CXCR3 (TNR3-). The CDR3 sequence is CASSAGPYEQYF.